The text below deals with one T cell receptor (beta chain). Its specificity is not known. Trimming took 3 bases from V and 0 from J, leaving 8 bases between them. Germline CDR1 is SNHLY and CDR2 is FYNNEI. The CDR3 has 14 amino acids. Profiled with immunoSEQ multiplex PCR; TCRdb holds only in-frame clones, not every one. The sample comprises 48,000 or so clones, approximately 90% of which are singletons, and around 48% rests with the top ten. The data stem from a study of OX40 agonist ivuxolimab in advanced cancers. The overall study: The patients got ivuxolimab, which is an agonistic anti-OX40 (CD134) antibody. Patient treatment consisted of intravenous ivuxolimab administration every 2 weeks at 0.01 to 10 mg/kg.

Study-wide results and caveats: CD4+ and CD8+ blood T cells expanded clonally by week 6 at 0.1 to 3.0 mg/kg.

The material was CD4+ or CD8+ T cells sorted from blood, obtained in a trial of the OX40 agonist ivuxolimab. The sequence derives from an adult with an advanced solid tumor such as melanoma, head and neck, liver or kidney cancer. The rearrangement uses TRBV2 and TRBJ1-1; D gene uncertain. The CDR3 here is CASSEGGMNTEAFF. As DNA, the CDR3 is TGTGCCAGCAGTGAGGGAGGGATGAACACTGAAGCTTTCTTT.